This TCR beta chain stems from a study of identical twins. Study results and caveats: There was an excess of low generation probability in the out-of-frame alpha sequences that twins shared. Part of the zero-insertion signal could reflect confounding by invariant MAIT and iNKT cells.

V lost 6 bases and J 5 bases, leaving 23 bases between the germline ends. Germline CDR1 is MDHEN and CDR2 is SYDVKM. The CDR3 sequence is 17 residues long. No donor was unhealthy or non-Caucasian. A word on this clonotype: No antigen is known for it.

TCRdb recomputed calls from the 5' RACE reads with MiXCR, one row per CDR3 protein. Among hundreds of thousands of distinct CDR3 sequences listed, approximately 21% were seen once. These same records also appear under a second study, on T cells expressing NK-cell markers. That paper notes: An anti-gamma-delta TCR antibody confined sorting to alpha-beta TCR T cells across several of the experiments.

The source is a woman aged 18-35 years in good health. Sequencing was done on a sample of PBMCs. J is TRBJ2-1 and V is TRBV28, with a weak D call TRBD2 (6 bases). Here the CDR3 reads CASSLDPRSGANNEQFF. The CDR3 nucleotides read TGTGCCAGCAGCCTTGATCCCCGTAGCGGAGCGAACAATGAGCAGTTCTTC.